The 11 T cell receptor beta chains in this list originate from one sample, sequenced in a study of T cells in narcolepsy. Data came from immunoSEQ multiplex PCR; TCRdb stores just in-frame clones and leaves some out. Among over 25,000 clones, approximately 79% were seen once, and the ten largest hold 6.5% to 7%. Sequencing was done on a sample of memory (CD45RA-) CD4+ T cells from blood. The receptor source for this set is a human donor in good health.

The chain employs TRBV5-1 and TRBJ1-2, with no clear D. This CDR3 has 15 amino acids. Trimming shortened V by 1 base and J by 0 bases, and 10 bases separated the two germline ends. Per germline, CDR1 SGHRS and CDR2 YFSETQ. In DNA form, the CDR3 reads TGCGCCAGCAGCTTGAGCAGCCTTACTAACTATGGCTACACCTTC. Amino acids: CASSLSSLTNYGYTF.

The chain has TRBV28 and TRBJ2-1; D remains ambiguous. The CDR3 runs 14 residues. V shed 3 bases and J shed 0 bases, with 6 bases lying between them. The germline CDR1 and CDR2 sequences are MDHEN and SYDVKM. In DNA, the CDR3 is TGTGCCAGCAGTTTCCCCCCCTCCTACAATGAGCAGTTCTTC. Translating it yields CASSFPPSYNEQFF.

This clone was found once. The chain carries TRBV7-2 and TRBJ2-7; the D is unclear. The CDR3 length is 15 residues. Germline CDR1 reads SGHTA; CDR2 reads FQGNSA. V dropped 4 bases and J dropped 2 bases, with 15 bases sitting between them. CDR3: CASSSSLMITYEQYF. CDR3 nucleotide sequence: TGTGCCAGCAGCTCATCACTGATGATCACCTACGAGCAGTACTTC.

The chain links TRBV29-1 to TRBJ1-2; D not resolved. This CDR3 has 12 amino acids. Germline V gene sequence: CDR1 SQVTM, CDR2 ANQGSEA. Trimming took off 4 bases at V and 1 base at J, with 7 bases between the two ends. CDR3 amino acids: CSVVGRNYGYTF. CDR3 DNA sequence: TGCAGCGTTGTGGGCCGTAACTATGGCTACACCTTC.

The J gene is TRBJ2-3, the V gene TRBV5-1; D is unclear. The CDR3 loop spans 12 amino acids. Trimming removed 4 bases from V and 6 bases from J, with 9 bases in between. The germline gives CDR1 SGHRS, CDR2 YFSETQ. The CDR3 region has the DNA TGCGCCAGCAGCGATATGGCGGATACGCAGTATTTT. This sequence encodes CASSDMADTQYF.

The rearrangement joins TRBV7-8 to TRBJ1-1; the D gene is possibly TRBD1 (5 bases). V was clipped by 5 bases and J by 1 base, with 8 bases between them. The CDR3 extends over 13 amino acids. Per the germline V gene, CDR1 is SGHVS and CDR2 is FQNEAQ. The CDR3 region has the DNA TGTGCCAGCAGCGCGGGACCGAACACTGAAGCTTTCTTT. Translation: CASSAGPNTEAFF.

The V gene is TRBV19, the J gene TRBJ1-5; D perhaps matches TRBD1 (5 bases). The CDR3 contains 13 residues. Germline CDR1 LNHDA, CDR2 SQIVND (reference sequence). Trimming pared 5 bases from V and 3 bases from J, leaving 8 bases between. CDR3 protein: CASSQQVNQPQHF. The CDR3 DNA is TGTGCCAGTAGTCAACAGGTCAATCAGCCCCAGCATTTT.

This clone was seen only a few times. The rearrangement links TRBV5-4 to TRBJ1-1, with 7 bases aligning to TRBD1. Trimming removed 10 bases from V and 0 bases from J; junction bases left unmatched: 9. CDR1 SGHNT and CDR2 YYREEE come from the germline V gene (reference sequence). The length of the CDR3 is 14 residues. The CDR3 DNA sequence: TGTGCCTGCGGGACGGGACAGTTGAACACTGAAGCTTTCTTT. It is translated as CACGTGQLNTEAFF.

This clone was recorded once. Sequence at one end of the junction differs from germline and may be a read error. The gene calls are TRBV7-7 and TRBJ2-5; 7 bases fit TRBD2. Germline assignment: CDR1 SSHAT and CDR2 FNYEAQ (reference sequence). The CDR3 has 15 residues. The CDR3 is CASSLVGGSEETQYF. CDR3 sequence (DNA): TGTGCTAGCAGCTTAGTGGGGGGGAGTGAAGAGACCCAGTACTTC. The complete variable domain, with remaining parts taken from reference TRBV7-7 and TRBJ2-5, reads GAGVSQSPRYKVTKRGQDVTLRCDPISSHATLYWYQQALGQGPEFLTYFNYEAQPDKSGLPSDRFSAERPEGSISTLTIQRTEQRDSAMYRCASSLVGGSEETQYFGPGTRLLVL.

The chain couples TRBV4-3 to TRBJ1-2, with a tentative D call TRBD1 (6 bases). V was trimmed by 0 bases and J by 2 bases, leaving 10 bases between them. The CDR3 spans 15 residues. Germline lookup yields CDR1 LGHNA and CDR2 YSLEER. The CDR3 DNA follows: TGCGCCAGCAGCCAAGAAGGGCAGGGGAACTATGGCTACACCTTC. Protein: CASSQEGQGNYGYTF.

This rearrangement joins TRBV9 to TRBJ1-2; D is perhaps TRBD1 (5 bases). Germline assignment: CDR1 SGDLS and CDR2 YYNGEE. With 0 bases removed from V and 0 bases from J, the gap between germline ends came to 9 bases. The CDR3 loop spans 15 amino acids. The CDR3 DNA sequence: TGTGCCAGCAGCGTAGACGGGGGAGCTAACTATGGCTACACCTTC. Its translation is CASSVDGGANYGYTF.